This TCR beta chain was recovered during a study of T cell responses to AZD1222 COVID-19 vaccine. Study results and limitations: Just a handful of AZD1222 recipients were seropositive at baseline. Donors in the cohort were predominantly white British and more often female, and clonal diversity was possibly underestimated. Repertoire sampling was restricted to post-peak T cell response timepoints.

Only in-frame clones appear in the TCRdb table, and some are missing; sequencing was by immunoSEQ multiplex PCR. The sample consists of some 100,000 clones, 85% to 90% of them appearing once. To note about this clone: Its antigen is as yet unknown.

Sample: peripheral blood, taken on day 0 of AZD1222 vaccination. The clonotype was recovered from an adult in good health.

CDR3 sequence (DNA): TGTGCCAGCAGACCCGGACAGGGTAGCTATGGCTACACCTTC. The encoded protein is CASRPGQGSYGYTF. The chain joins TRBV6-4 to TRBJ1-2, with TRBD1 matching 8 bases. The CDR3 consists of 14 residues. V lost 6 bases, J lost 4 bases, and 7 bases stayed unmatched. Germline V gene sequence: CDR1 MRHNA, CDR2 SNTAGT.